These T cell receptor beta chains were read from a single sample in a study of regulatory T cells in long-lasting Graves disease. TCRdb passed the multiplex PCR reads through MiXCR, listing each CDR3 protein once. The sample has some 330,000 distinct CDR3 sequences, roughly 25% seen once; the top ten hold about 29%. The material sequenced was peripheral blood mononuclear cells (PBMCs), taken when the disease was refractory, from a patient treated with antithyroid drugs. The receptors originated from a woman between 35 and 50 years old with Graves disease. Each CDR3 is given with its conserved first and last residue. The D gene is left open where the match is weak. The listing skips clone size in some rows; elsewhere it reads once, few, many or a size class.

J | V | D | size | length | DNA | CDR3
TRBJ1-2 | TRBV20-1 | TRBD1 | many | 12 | TGCAGTGCGCCGACAGGGGAACTGAGCTACACCTTC | CSAPTGELSYTF
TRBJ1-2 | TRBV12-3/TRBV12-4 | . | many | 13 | TGTGCCAGCAGTTTTGGGGCCGACTATGGCTACACCTTC | CASSFGADYGYTF
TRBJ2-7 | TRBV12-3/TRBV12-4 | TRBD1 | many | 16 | TGTGCCAGCAGTTTAGCCGGGACAGGGAACGTTCACGAGCAGTACTTC | CASSLAGTGNVHEQYF
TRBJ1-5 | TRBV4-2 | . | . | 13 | TGTGCCAGCAGCCAAACTGTCAATCAGCCCCAGCATTTT | CASSQTVNQPQHF
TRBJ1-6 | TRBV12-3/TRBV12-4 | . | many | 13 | TGTGCCAGCAGACCCTCTGGGGGGTCACCCCTCCACTTT | CASRPSGGSPLHF
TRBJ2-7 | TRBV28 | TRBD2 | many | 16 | TGTGCCAGCAGTACCCATAGCGGGAGCCCCACCTACGAGCAGTACTTC | CASSTHSGSPTYEQYF
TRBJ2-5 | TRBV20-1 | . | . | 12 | TGCAGTGCTAGAGTCAATGAGGAGACCCAGTACTTC | CSARVNEETQYF
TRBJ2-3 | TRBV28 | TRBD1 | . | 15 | TGTGCCAGCAGTCTACAACCGGGACAGGGAGATACGCAGTATTTT | CASSLQPGQGDTQYF
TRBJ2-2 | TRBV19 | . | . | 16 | TGTGCCAGTAACCTCGGAGGGGGTAAGAACACCGGGGAGCTGTTTTTT | CASNLGGGKNTGELFF
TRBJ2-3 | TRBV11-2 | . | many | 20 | TGTGCCAGCAGCTTACCGCCCACTTTTGTTGAGGGACCCTACACAGATACGCAGTATTTT | CASSLPPTFVEGPYTDTQYF
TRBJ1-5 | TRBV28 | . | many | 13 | TGTGCCAGCAGTTTCGGTTGGAGTCAGCCCCAGCATTTT | CASSFGWSQPQHF
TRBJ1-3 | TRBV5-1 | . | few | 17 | TGCGCCAGCAGCTTGGGCTCGGGACTGGTCTCTGGAAACACCATATATTTT | CASSLGSGLVSGNTIYF
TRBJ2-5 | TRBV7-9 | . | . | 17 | TGTGCCAGCAGCGACACTCCGGGGGCCACCCTTCGAGAGACCCAGTACTTC | CASSDTPGATLRETQYF
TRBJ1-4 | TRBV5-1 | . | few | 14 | TGCGCCAGCAGCTCAGGGTCGACTAATGAAAAACTGTTTTTT | CASSSGSTNEKLFF
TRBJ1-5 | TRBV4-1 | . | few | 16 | TGCGCCAGCAGCCATCCAGGGGATAGCCTCAATCAGCCCCAGCATTTT | CASSHPGDSLNQPQHF
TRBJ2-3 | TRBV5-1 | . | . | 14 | TGCGCCAGCAGCTTGGGGGGGGTACGAGATACGCAGTATTTT | CASSLGGVRDTQYF
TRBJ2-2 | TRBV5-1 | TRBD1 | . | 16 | TGCGCCAGCAGCTTAACCGGGACAGGGGACACCGGGGAGCTGTTTTTT | CASSLTGTGDTGELFF
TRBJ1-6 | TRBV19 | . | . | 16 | TGTGCCAGTACCCTATCATCAAGCTCCTATATTTCACCCCTCCACTTT | CASTLSSSSYISPLHF
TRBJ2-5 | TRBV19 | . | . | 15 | TGTGCCAGTAGTCCGGAGGGGGGAATTGGAGAGACCCAGTACTTC | CASSPEGGIGETQYF
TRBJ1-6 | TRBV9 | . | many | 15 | TGTGCCAGCAGCGTAGGGGGCCGCGAGGGTTCACCCCTCCACTTT | CASSVGGREGSPLHF
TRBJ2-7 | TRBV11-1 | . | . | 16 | TGTGCCAGCAGCTCCGAGACGTCCGGGGCAGCCTACGAGCAGTACTTC | CASSSETSGAAYEQYF
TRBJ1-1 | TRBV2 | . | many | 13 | TGTGCCAGCAGTAGGGAGACGAACACTGAAGCTTTCTTT | CASSRETNTEAFF
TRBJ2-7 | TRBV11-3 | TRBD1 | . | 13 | TGTGCCAGCAGCCCACCGGGACAGTACGAGCAGTACTTC | CASSPPGQYEQYF
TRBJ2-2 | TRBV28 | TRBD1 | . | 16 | TGTGCCAGCAGCGATGGGACAGGGGGACTCACCGGGGAGCTGTTTTTT | CASSDGTGGLTGELFF
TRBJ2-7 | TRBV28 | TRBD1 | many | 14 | TGTGCCAGCCAGACCGACAGGGGGTGGTACGAGCAGTACTTC | CASQTDRGWYEQYF
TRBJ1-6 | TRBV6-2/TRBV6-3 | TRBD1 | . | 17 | TGTGCCAGCAGGCCGGACAGGTCGAGCTCCTATAATTCACCCCTCCACTTT | CASRPDRSSSYNSPLHF
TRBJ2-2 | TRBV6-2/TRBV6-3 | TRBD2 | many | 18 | TGTGCCAGCAGCTACGCAGGACTAGCGGGAGTGGGCACCGGGGAGCTGTTTTTT | CASSYAGLAGVGTGELFF
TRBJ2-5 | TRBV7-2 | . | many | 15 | TGTGCCAGCAGCTTATTGGGAAGCAGCTGGGAGACCCAGTACTTC | CASSLLGSSWETQYF
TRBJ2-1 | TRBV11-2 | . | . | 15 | TGTGCCAGCAGCCTAGGGGCTGGCGTTGGCGATGAGCAGTTCTTC | CASSLGAGVGDEQFF
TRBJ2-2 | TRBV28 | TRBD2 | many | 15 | TGTGCCGCCAACTCGGGACTAATAGAAACGGGGGAGCTGTTTTTT | CAANSGLIETGELFF
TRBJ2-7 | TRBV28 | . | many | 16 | TGTGCCAGCAGTTTACCAAGACAGTTCTGCGTCTACGAGCAGTACTTC | CASSLPRQFCVYEQYF
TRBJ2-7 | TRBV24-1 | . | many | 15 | TGTGCCACCAGTGATCTGAGGGACACCAGCTACGAGCAGTACTTC | CATSDLRDTSYEQYF
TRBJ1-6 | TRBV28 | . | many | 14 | TGTGCCAGCAGTTTGGACCAGGCGGGGTCACCCCTCCACTTT | CASSLDQAGSPLHF
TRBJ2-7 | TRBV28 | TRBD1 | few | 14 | TGTGCCAGCAGTTCCCCGGGACAGGGCTGGGAGCAGTACTTC | CASSSPGQGWEQYF
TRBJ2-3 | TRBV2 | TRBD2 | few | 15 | TGTGCCAGCAGCAAAATAGCGGGGGGCACAGATACGCAGTATTTT | CASSKIAGGTDTQYF
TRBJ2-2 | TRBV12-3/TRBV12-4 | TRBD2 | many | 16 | TGTGCCAGCAGTTTTTCAGCGGGAGGGCCTTTCGGGGAGCTGTTTTTT | CASSFSAGGPFGELFF
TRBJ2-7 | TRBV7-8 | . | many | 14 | TGTGCCAGCAGCTTAGCGCTAGACGGCTACGAGCAGTACTTC | CASSLALDGYEQYF
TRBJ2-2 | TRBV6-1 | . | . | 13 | TGTGCCAGCGTGGGACCGAACTCCGGGGAGCTGTTTTTT | CASVGPNSGELFF
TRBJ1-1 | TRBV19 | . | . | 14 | TGTGCCAGTAGTAGGAAACAGGGAAACACTGAAGCTCTCTTT | CASSRKQGNTEALF
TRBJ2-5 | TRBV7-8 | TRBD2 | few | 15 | TGTGCCAGCAGCCCTGGGCGGGAGCACCAAGAGACCCAGTACTTC | CASSPGREHQETQYF
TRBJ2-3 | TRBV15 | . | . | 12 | TGTGCCACCAGCTCAGCTGGGTATACGCAGTATTTT | CATSSAGYTQYF
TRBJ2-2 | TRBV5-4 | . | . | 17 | TGTGCCAGCAGCTCCAGAGGCGGGACAGTCACCACCGGGGAGCTGTTTTTT | CASSSRGGTVTTGELFF
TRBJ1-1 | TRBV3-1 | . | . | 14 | TGTGCCAGCAGGTTGGATGAAAGGAACACTGAAGCTTTCTTT | CASRLDERNTEAFF
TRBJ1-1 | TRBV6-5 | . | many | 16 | TGTGCCAGCAGTTACTCTATGTTATTTCGTGACACTGAAGCTTTCTTT | CASSYSMLFRDTEAFF
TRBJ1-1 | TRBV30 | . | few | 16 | TGTGCCTGGAAAGACCTAGCGGGAGGACAGCCCACTGAAGCTTTCTTT | CAWKDLAGGQPTEAFF
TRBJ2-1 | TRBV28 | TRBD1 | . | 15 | TGTGCCAGCAGTTTCGGGGACAGGGCCTACAATGAGCAGTTCTTC | CASSFGDRAYNEQFF
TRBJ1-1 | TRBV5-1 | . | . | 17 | TGCGCCAGCAGTCATGGACGAGGTTGGAGCTTGAACACTGAAGCTTTCTTT | CASSHGRGWSLNTEAFF